These 8 T cell receptor beta chains share one sample of origin, sequenced in a study of blood T cells in healthy people across ages. It was with a sample-barcoded 5' primer and a J-beta primer mix that a second PCR of roughly 7 to 12 cycles was run. Each CDR3 protein gets one entry after TCRdb re-called the 5' RACE reads with MiXCR. The sample holds around 900,000 distinct CDR3 sequences, 51% seen once. The specimen was blood. Receptor source: a woman in her fifties or sixties in good health.

There are a few counts of this clonotype. The V call is TRBV20-1, the J call TRBJ1-2; D gene ambiguous. Trimming removed 0 bases from V and 3 bases from J, with 11 bases in between. Germline loops: CDR1 DFQATT, CDR2 SNEGSKA (reference sequence). The CDR3 extends over 14 amino acids. CDR3 in amino acids: CSARETGLYYGYTF. The CDR3, as DNA: TGCAGTGCTAGAGAAACTGGGTTGTACTATGGCTACACCTTC.

The chain combines TRBV29-1 with TRBJ1-1; D unresolved. V lost 1 base and J lost 4, with 4 bases in between. Germline V CDR1 and CDR2: SQVTM, ANQGSEA. This CDR3 comprises 11 residues. Written as DNA, the CDR3 is TGCAGCGTTGAAGGAGGCACTGAAGCTTTCTTT. This encodes CSVEGGTEAFF.

The rearrangement joins TRBV5-1 to TRBJ2-1; 8 nucleotides agree with TRBD1. The germline gives CDR1 SGHRS, CDR2 YFSETQ. The CDR3 totals 15 residues. V was clipped by 7 bases and J by 2 bases; unmatched bases: 8. The CDR3 is CASGLGQGTYNEQFF. The CDR3 DNA reads TGCGCCAGCGGCCTCGGACAGGGCACCTACAATGAGCAGTTCTTC.

Written as DNA, the CDR3 is TGTGCCAGCAGCCAAGGGTTCCAGGGATCAGGTTCACCCCTCCACTTT. Translation: CASSQGFQGSGSPLHF. J is TRBJ1-6 and V is TRBV3-1; maybe TRBD1 (5 bases). Germline V gives CDR1 LGHDT, CDR2 YNNKEL (reference sequence). The CDR3 spans 16 residues. The ends were cut back, 1 base at V and 9 bases at J, with 16 bases in the middle.

The rearrangement links TRBV5-1 to TRBJ2-5; 11 bases align to TRBD2. The CDR3 is made up of 17 amino acids. Germline V lookup: CDR1 SGHRS, CDR2 YFSETQ. V shed 0 bases, J shed 2 bases, and the junction held 6 bases outside the gene matches. CDR3 DNA: TGCGCCAGCAGCTTGGGGGGGACTAGCGGAAAACAAGAGACCCAGTACTTC. Protein: CASSLGGTSGKQETQYF.

The gene calls are TRBV5-1 and TRBJ2-7; D is possibly TRBD2 (5 bases). Germline CDR1 is SGHRS and CDR2 is YFSETQ. V lost 7 bases to trimming and J lost 5 bases, with 19 bases between them. The CDR3 sequence is 14 residues long. The CDR3 protein is CASRSGWELDEQYF. CDR3 coding DNA: TGCGCCAGCCGCAGTGGGTGGGAGCTCGACGAGCAGTACTTC.

This sequence joins TRBV10-3 and TRBJ1-5; possibly TRBD1 for D (5 bases). Trimming cost V 0 bases and J 4 bases, with 10 bases left between them. This CDR3 comprises 15 residues. The germline V gene has CDR1 ENHRY and CDR2 SYGVKD. The CDR3 nucleotides read TGTGCCATCAGTGAGTCGAGGGGTGGGAATCAGCCCCAGCATTTT. It codes for CAISESRGGNQPQHF.

The J gene is TRBJ2-1, the V gene TRBV6-6; D might be TRBD1 (5 bases). The CDR3 sequence is 11 residues long. Trimming shortened V by 9 bases and J by 8 bases, and 11 bases separated the two germline ends. CDR1 MNHNY and CDR2 SVGAGI come from the germline V gene (reference sequence). The CDR3 bases are TGTGCCAGACAGGTTTTTCATGAGCAGTTCTTC. As protein: CARQVFHEQFF.